This TCR beta chain was observed in a study of blood T cell repertoires in COVID-19. As processed by the authors: Cell counts per sample came from amplifying reference gene primers. Clones were sequenced by immunoSEQ multiplex PCR, and TCRdb holds only the in-frame ones, with some missing. V, J and clone size reflect that table, while D and trimming were determined from the DNA. The data contain about 94,000 clones, around 87% of them seen just once; the ten biggest clones take up around 7%. CDR1 is SEHNR, CDR2 FQNEAQ, per germline (reference sequence). The CDR3 sequence is 12 residues long. Trimming removed 7 bases at V and 3 bases at J, with 9 bases between.

This clonotype originated in a human donor with acute or convalescent COVID-19. The donor label of this sample is uncertain. This chain joins TRBV7-9 and TRBJ1-2; the D gene is possibly TRBD1 (6 bases). Sequencing used peripheral blood. Here the CDR3 reads CASTGQYYGYTF. The CDR3 coding sequence is TGTGCCAGCACCGGACAGTACTATGGCTACACCTTC. The entire variable domain, with the rest obtained from reference TRBV7-9 and TRBJ1-2, is as follows: DTGVSQNPRHKITKRGQNVTFRCDPISEHNRLYWYRQTLGQGPEFLTYFQNEAQLEKSRLLSDRFSAERPKGSFSTLEIQRTEQGDSAMYLCASTGQYYGYTFGSGTRLTVV.